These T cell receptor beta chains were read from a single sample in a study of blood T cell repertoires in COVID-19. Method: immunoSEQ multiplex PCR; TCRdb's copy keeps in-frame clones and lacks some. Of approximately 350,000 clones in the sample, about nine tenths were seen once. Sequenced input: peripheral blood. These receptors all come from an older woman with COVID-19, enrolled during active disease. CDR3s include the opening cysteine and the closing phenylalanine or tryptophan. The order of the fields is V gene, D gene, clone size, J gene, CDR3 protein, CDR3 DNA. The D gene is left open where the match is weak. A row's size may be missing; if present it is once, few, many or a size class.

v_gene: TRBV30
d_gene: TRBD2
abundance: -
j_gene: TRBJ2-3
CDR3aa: CAWTGGLGTQYF
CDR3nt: TGTGCATGGACGGGGGGACTAGGAACGCAGTATTTT

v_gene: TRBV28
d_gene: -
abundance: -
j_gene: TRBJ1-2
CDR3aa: CASSFAQGYGYTF
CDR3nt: TGTGCCAGCAGTTTTGCCCAGGGCTATGGCTACACCTTC

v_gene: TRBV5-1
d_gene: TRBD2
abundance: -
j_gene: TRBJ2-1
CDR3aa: CASSFGDSGGEQFF
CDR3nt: TGCGCCAGCAGCTTCGGTGATAGCGGGGGCGAGCAGTTCTTC

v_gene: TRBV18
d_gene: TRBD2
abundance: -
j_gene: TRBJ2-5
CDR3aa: CASSLSGEETQYF
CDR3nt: TGTGCCAGCTCACTTAGCGGGGAAGAGACCCAGTACTTC

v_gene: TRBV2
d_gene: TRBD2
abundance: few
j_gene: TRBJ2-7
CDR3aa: CASSERRGSSYEQYF
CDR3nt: TGTGCCAGCAGTGAGAGGCGGGGGAGCTCCTACGAGCAGTACTTC

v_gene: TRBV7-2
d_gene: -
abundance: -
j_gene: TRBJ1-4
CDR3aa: CASSLVARGPGEKLFF
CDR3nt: TGTGCCAGCAGCTTAGTAGCCAGGGGCCCGGGAGAAAAACTGTTTTTT

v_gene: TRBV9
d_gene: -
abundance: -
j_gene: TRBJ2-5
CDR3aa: CASSVGQETQYF
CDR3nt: TGTGCCAGCAGCGTCGGTCAAGAGACCCAGTACTTC

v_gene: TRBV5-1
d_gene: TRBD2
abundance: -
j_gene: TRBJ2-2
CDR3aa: CASSHGLAGRPGELFF
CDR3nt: TGCGCCAGCAGCCACGGACTAGCGGGCCGCCCGGGGGAGCTGTTTTTT

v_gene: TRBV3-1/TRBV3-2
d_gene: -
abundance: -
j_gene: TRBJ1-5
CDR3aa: CASSSRDKDQPQHF
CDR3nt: TGTGCCAGCAGCTCCCGGGACAAAGATCAGCCCCAGCATTTT

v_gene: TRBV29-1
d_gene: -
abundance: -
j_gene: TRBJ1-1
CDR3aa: CSVGGRARPEAFF
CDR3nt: TGCAGCGTCGGGGGACGCGCGAGGCCTGAAGCTTTCTTT

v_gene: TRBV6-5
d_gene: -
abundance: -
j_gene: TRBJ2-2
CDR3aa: CASSYGTTWTGELFF
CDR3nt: TGTGCCAGCAGTTACGGCACAACATGGACCGGGGAGCTGTTTTTT

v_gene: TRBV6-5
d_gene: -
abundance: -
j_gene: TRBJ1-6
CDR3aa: CASKATGNSPLHF
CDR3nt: TGTGCCAGCAAGGCGACAGGAAATTCACCCCTCCACTTT

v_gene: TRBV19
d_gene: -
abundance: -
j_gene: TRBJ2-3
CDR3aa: CASSIGSGPTDTQYF
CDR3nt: TGTGCCAGTAGTATAGGTAGCGGACCGACAGATACGCAGTATTTT

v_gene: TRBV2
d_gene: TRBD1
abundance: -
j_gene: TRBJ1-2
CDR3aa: CASSAGQGASYGYTF
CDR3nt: TGTGCCAGCAGCGCCGGACAGGGGGCGAGTTATGGCTACACCTTC

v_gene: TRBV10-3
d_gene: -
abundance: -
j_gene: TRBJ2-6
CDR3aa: CAISEGRGEANVLTF
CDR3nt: TGTGCCATCAGTGAAGGCAGGGGCGAGGCCAACGTCCTGACTTTC

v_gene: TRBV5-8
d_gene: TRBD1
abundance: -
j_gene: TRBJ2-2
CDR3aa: CASSLQGAGGTGELFF
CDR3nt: TGTGCCAGCAGCCTACAGGGGGCTGGGGGCACCGGGGAGCTGTTTTTT

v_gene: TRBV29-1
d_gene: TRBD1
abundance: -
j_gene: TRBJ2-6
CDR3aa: CSVGGQGTSGANVLTF
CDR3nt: TGCAGCGTGGGAGGACAGGGGACCTCTGGGGCCAACGTCCTGACTTTC

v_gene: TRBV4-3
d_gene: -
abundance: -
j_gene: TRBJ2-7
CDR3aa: CASSQGEFRDNSYEQYF
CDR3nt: TGCGCCAGCAGCCAAGGAGAGTTTCGGGACAACTCCTACGAGCAGTACTTC

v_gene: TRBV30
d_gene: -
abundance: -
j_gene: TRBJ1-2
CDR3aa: CASTWGDYGYTF
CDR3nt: TGTGCCTCTACATGGGGAGACTATGGCTACACCTTC

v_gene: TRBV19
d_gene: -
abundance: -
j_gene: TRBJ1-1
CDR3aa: CASSPLLNTEAFF
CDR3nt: TGTGCCAGTAGTCCCCTGTTGAACACTGAAGCTTTCTTT

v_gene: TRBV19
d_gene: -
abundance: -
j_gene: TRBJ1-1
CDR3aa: CASSQGRVNTEAFF
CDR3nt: TGTGCCAGTAGCCAGGGGCGCGTGAACACTGAAGCTTTCTTT

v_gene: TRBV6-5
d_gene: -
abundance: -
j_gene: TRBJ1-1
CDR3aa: CASSYSKDMGRTEAFF
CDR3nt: TGTGCCAGCAGTTACTCGAAAGATATGGGGCGGACTGAAGCTTTCTTT

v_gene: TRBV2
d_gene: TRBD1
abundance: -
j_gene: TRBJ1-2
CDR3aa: CASRGTANYGYTF
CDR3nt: TGTGCCAGCCGAGGGACAGCTAACTATGGCTACACCTTC

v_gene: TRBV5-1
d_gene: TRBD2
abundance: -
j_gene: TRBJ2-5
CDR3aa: CASSSSGGPETQYF
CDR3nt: TGCGCCAGCAGCTCTAGCGGGGGACCAGAGACCCAGTACTTC

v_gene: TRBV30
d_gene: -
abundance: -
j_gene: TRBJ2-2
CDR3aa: CAWSRDTGELFF
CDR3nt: TGTGCCTGGAGTCGAGACACCGGGGAGCTGTTTTTT

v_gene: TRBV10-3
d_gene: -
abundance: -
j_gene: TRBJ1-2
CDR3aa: CAISESAVTVYTF
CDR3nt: TGTGCCATCAGTGAGTCAGCGGTTACGGTCTACACCTTC